This record concerns one T cell receptor beta chain sequence. These data come from a study of T cell changes during pregnancy in multiple sclerosis. The CDR3 runs to 16 residues. Germline loops: CDR1 SGHTA, CDR2 FQGNSA. The junction had 6 bases not matched to a gene; V was cut back by 1 base and J by 7 bases. Profiling relied on immunoSEQ multiplex PCR, and the TCRdb table lists in-frame clones only, not all of them. The sample shows more than 55,000 clones, around nine tenths of them seen only once. The chain joins TRBV7-2 to TRBJ1-5, with 11 bases aligning to TRBD1. This sequence was found in a female donor with multiple sclerosis, enrolled in a pregnancy study. Sequences were derived from peripheral blood, sampled in the third trimester of pregnancy. The CDR3: CASSLGTGGRGQPQHF. CDR3 nucleotides: TGTGCCAGCAGCTTAGGGACAGGGGGCCGCGGGCAGCCCCAGCATTTT.